Listed below are T cell receptor beta chains from one sample, sequenced in a study of blood T cell repertoires in COVID-19. Using immunoSEQ multiplex PCR, the repertoire was profiled, and TCRdb retains in-frame clones only, with some absent. The sample comprises under 200,000 clones, less than 90% of which are singletons, and 7% to 7.5% rests with the top ten. Sequencing was carried out using PBMCs or T cells enriched from blood (not recorded which). Receptors were obtained from a woman aged 45-60 years who had recovered from COVID-19. CDR3s include the opening cysteine and the closing phenylalanine or tryptophan. Fields, in order: V gene, clone size, D gene, J gene, CDR3 protein, CDR3 DNA. A D gene is named only where the DNA matches it firmly. Clone sizes are given selectively: once, few, many, or a class where the clone is expanded.

V: TRBV7-9
size: NA
D: NA
J: TRBJ1-1
CDR3: CASSPGKNTEAFF
DNA: TGTGCCAGCAGCCCCGGGAAGAACACTGAAGCTTTCTTT

V: TRBV7-8
size: few
D: NA
J: TRBJ2-3
CDR3: CASSRSGVTDTQYF
DNA: TGTGCCAGCAGCAGATCAGGGGTCACAGATACGCAGTATTTT

V: TRBV28
size: NA
D: TRBD1
J: TRBJ1-5
CDR3: CASTGGYNQPQHF
DNA: TGTGCCAGCACAGGGGGATACAATCAGCCCCAGCATTTT

V: TRBV19
size: NA
D: NA
J: TRBJ1-2
CDR3: CASSLRETGRYGYTF
DNA: TGTGCCAGTAGTCTCCGGGAAACAGGGCGCTATGGCTACACCTTC

V: TRBV3-1/TRBV3-2
size: once
D: NA
J: TRBJ2-1
CDR3: CASSHPTAEKQFF
DNA: TGTGCCAGCAGCCATCCTACAGCCGAGAAGCAGTTCTTC

V: TRBV10-3
size: NA
D: TRBD1
J: TRBJ1-1
CDR3: CAVEDRTNTEAFF
DNA: TGTGCCGTCGAGGACAGGACGAACACTGAAGCTTTCTTT

V: TRBV7-2
size: NA
D: NA
J: TRBJ2-6
CDR3: CASSAQDRPSGANVLTF
DNA: TGTGCCAGCAGCGCACAGGACAGACCCTCTGGGGCCAACGTCCTGACTTTC

V: TRBV7-6
size: NA
D: NA
J: TRBJ2-1
CDR3: CASSPLPGTVGGGEQFF
DNA: TGTGCCAGCAGCCCCCTACCCGGGACAGTGGGAGGTGGTGAGCAGTTCTTC

V: TRBV5-1
size: NA
D: NA
J: TRBJ1-1
CDR3: CASSTPGWGNTEAFF
DNA: TGCGCCAGCAGCACTCCGGGATGGGGGAACACTGAAGCTTTCTTT

V: TRBV5-1
size: NA
D: TRBD1
J: TRBJ2-4
CDR3: CASSLGTGERNIQYF
DNA: TGCGCCAGCAGCTTGGGGACAGGGGAGAGAAACATTCAGTACTTC

V: TRBV24-1
size: NA
D: NA
J: TRBJ1-1
CDR3: CATRQGFEAFF
DNA: TGTGCCACCAGACAGGGATTTGAAGCTTTCTTT

V: TRBV7-2
size: NA
D: NA
J: TRBJ1-1
CDR3: CASSLAGTGFAEAFF
DNA: TGTGCCAGCAGCTTAGCGGGCACAGGGTTTGCCGAAGCTTTCTTT

V: TRBV19
size: NA
D: NA
J: TRBJ1-3
CDR3: CASRPTGEPRSGNTIYF
DNA: TGTGCCAGTAGACCGACAGGAGAACCTAGATCTGGAAACACCATATATTTT

V: TRBV7-6
size: NA
D: TRBD1
J: TRBJ2-7
CDR3: CASSSRQGYSYEQYF
DNA: TGTGCCAGCAGCTCGAGACAGGGATACTCCTACGAGCAGTACTTC

V: TRBV15
size: NA
D: TRBD1
J: TRBJ1-5
CDR3: CATSRFPGQSLPQHF
DNA: TGTGCCACCAGCAGATTCCCGGGACAGTCTTTGCCCCAGCATTTT

V: TRBV19
size: NA
D: TRBD2
J: TRBJ2-5
CDR3: CASSILTAGGKETQYF
DNA: TGTGCCAGTAGTATCTTGACAGCCGGGGGGAAAGAGACCCAGTACTTC

V: TRBV11-3
size: NA
D: NA
J: TRBJ1-1
CDR3: CASSLRQTNTEAFF
DNA: TGTGCCAGCAGCTTACGACAAACCAACACTGAAGCTTTCTTT

V: TRBV27
size: NA
D: NA
J: TRBJ2-1
CDR3: CASSLTRSVSYNEQFF
DNA: TGTGCCAGCAGTTTAACCAGGTCCGTCTCTTACAATGAGCAGTTCTTC

V: TRBV4-2
size: NA
D: NA
J: TRBJ2-1
CDR3: CASSQGGAVRVYNEQFF
DNA: TGTGCCAGCAGCCAAGGGGGAGCGGTGCGGGTCTACAATGAGCAGTTCTTC

V: TRBV19
size: NA
D: NA
J: TRBJ1-5
CDR3: CASKGGNNQPQHF
DNA: TGTGCCAGTAAAGGCGGAAACAATCAGCCCCAGCATTTT

V: TRBV11-2
size: once
D: TRBD1
J: TRBJ2-7
CDR3: CASSSRDRGAYEQYF
DNA: TGTGCCAGCAGCTCCCGGGACAGGGGCGCCTACGAGCAGTACTTC

V: TRBV30
size: NA
D: NA
J: TRBJ1-3
CDR3: CAWSGGAGNTIYF
DNA: TGTGCCTGGAGTGGGGGGGCTGGAAACACCATATATTTT

V: TRBV13
size: NA
D: TRBD2
J: TRBJ2-5
CDR3: CASSTRTSGQETQYF
DNA: TGTGCCAGCAGCACCCGGACTAGCGGACAAGAGACCCAGTACTTC

V: TRBV7-9
size: NA
D: TRBD2
J: TRBJ2-1
CDR3: CASSARSGVSSYNEQFF
DNA: TGTGCCAGCAGCGCCCGAAGCGGGGTCAGCTCCTACAATGAGCAGTTCTTC

V: TRBV6-1
size: NA
D: NA
J: TRBJ1-1
CDR3: CASSETGPGTEAFF
DNA: TGTGCCAGCAGTGAAACAGGTCCGGGTACTGAAGCTTTCTTT

V: TRBV6-5
size: NA
D: TRBD1
J: TRBJ1-2
CDR3: CASSFQGADYGYTF
DNA: TGTGCCAGCAGTTTCCAGGGGGCGGACTATGGCTACACCTTC

V: TRBV5-1
size: NA
D: NA
J: TRBJ2-3
CDR3: CASSARLGSTDTQYF
DNA: TGCGCCAGCAGTGCTAGGCTAGGAAGCACAGATACGCAGTATTTT

V: TRBV6-1
size: NA
D: TRBD1
J: TRBJ2-7
CDR3: CASSEGQGSYEQYF
DNA: TGTGCCAGCAGTGAAGGACAGGGCTCCTACGAGCAGTACTTC

V: TRBV3-1/TRBV3-2
size: NA
D: NA
J: TRBJ2-7
CDR3: CASSHLLGGASYEQYF
DNA: TGTGCCAGCAGCCACCTCCTTGGGGGGGCCTCCTACGAGCAGTACTTC

V: TRBV18
size: NA
D: TRBD1
J: TRBJ1-5
CDR3: CASSPRAGTGGKAQPQHF
DNA: TGTGCCAGCTCACCGAGAGCCGGGACAGGGGGAAAGGCTCAGCCCCAGCATTTT

V: TRBV28
size: NA
D: TRBD2
J: TRBJ2-1
CDR3: CASTSPAGGPREQFF
DNA: TGTGCCAGCACCTCTCCAGCGGGAGGGCCGAGAGAGCAGTTCTTC

V: TRBV7-2
size: NA
D: NA
J: TRBJ1-6
CDR3: CASSLTDIFSPLHF
DNA: TGTGCCAGCAGCTTAACGGACATCTTCTCACCCCTCCACTTT

V: TRBV28
size: NA
D: NA
J: TRBJ2-7
CDR3: CASSLDGSSYEQYF
DNA: TGTGCCAGCAGTTTAGACGGGAGCTCCTACGAGCAGTACTTC

V: TRBV19
size: NA
D: TRBD2
J: TRBJ2-3
CDR3: CASSILAGRTDTQYF
DNA: TGTGCCAGTAGTATACTAGCGGGAAGGACAGATACGCAGTATTTT

V: TRBV5-8
size: few
D: NA
J: TRBJ2-7
CDR3: CASSFYRRNEQYF
DNA: TGTGCCAGCAGCTTTTACAGGCGGAACGAGCAGTACTTC

V: TRBV18
size: NA
D: TRBD2
J: TRBJ2-3
CDR3: CASSPGGLAGGTTDTQYF
DNA: TGTGCCAGCTCACCAGGAGGACTAGCGGGAGGAACCACAGATACGCAGTATTTT

V: TRBV27
size: NA
D: TRBD1
J: TRBJ2-2
CDR3: CASSPTGGGMRKLFF
DNA: TGTGCCAGCAGCCCGACAGGGGGCGGGATGCGGAAACTGTTTTTT

V: TRBV7-2
size: NA
D: NA
J: TRBJ1-5
CDR3: CASSLSLRSNQPQHF
DNA: TGTGCCAGCAGCTTATCTCTGCGCAGCAATCAGCCCCAGCATTTT

V: TRBV19
size: NA
D: NA
J: TRBJ1-4
CDR3: CASRPIAGTTNEKLFF
DNA: TGTGCCAGTAGACCGATAGCGGGAACAACTAATGAAAAACTGTTTTTT

V: TRBV24-1
size: NA
D: NA
J: TRBJ1-3
CDR3: CATSDSDRGNTIYF
DNA: TGTGCCACCAGTGATTCTGACAGGGGAAACACCATATATTTT

V: TRBV24-1
size: NA
D: TRBD2
J: TRBJ2-1
CDR3: CATSDSLAGSYNEQFF
DNA: TGTGCCACCAGTGACTCACTAGCGGGCTCCTACAATGAGCAGTTCTTC

V: TRBV11-2
size: NA
D: TRBD1
J: TRBJ2-7
CDR3: CASSSGQGPYEQYF
DNA: TGTGCCAGCAGCTCCGGACAGGGACCCTACGAGCAGTACTTC

V: TRBV11-3
size: few
D: NA
J: TRBJ1-2
CDR3: CASSLEGRGGARGYTF
DNA: TGTGCCAGCAGCTTAGAGGGTCGAGGGGGGGCGCGTGGCTACACCTTC

V: TRBV25-1
size: NA
D: TRBD1
J: TRBJ1-6
CDR3: CASIGQAYRNSPLHF
DNA: TGTGCCAGCATCGGACAGGCGTATCGTAATTCACCCCTCCACTTT

V: TRBV3-1/TRBV3-2
size: NA
D: NA
J: TRBJ1-4
CDR3: CASSQDRGKLFF
DNA: TGTGCCAGCAGCCAAGATCGGGGGAAACTGTTTTTT

V: TRBV2
size: NA
D: TRBD1
J: TRBJ2-7
CDR3: CASSEEQGAYEQYF
DNA: TGTGCCAGCAGTGAAGAACAGGGGGCATACGAGCAGTACTTC

V: TRBV19
size: NA
D: NA
J: TRBJ2-3
CDR3: CASSIAAAKSTDTQYF
DNA: TGTGCCAGTAGTATAGCGGCGGCAAAAAGCACAGATACGCAGTATTTT

V: TRBV2
size: once
D: TRBD1
J: TRBJ1-5
CDR3: CASRGQISNQPQHF
DNA: TGTGCCAGCAGGGGACAGATTAGCAATCAGCCCCAGCATTTT

V: TRBV29-1
size: NA
D: NA
J: TRBJ1-3
CDR3: CSVDGGFGNTIYF
DNA: TGCAGCGTTGACGGAGGGTTTGGAAACACCATATATTTT